Sequencing of this TCR beta chain was carried out in a study of beta chain features in type 1 diabetes. General study results and limits: For patients and controls alike, PCR might favor shorter templates to the same degree. Over-representation of high TCR-expressing cells was a possible consequence of cDNA sequencing. There was a moderate but significant shortening of TCRB CDR3s in all four CD4+ subsets of Type 1 diabetes patients.

In its sample, this clone was seen once. Its antigen is unknown. This CDR3 spans 16 amino acids. V shed 3 bases, J shed 7 bases, and the junction held 10 bases outside the gene matches. Germline V gives CDR1 SGHTA, CDR2 FQGNSA. The study reverse transcribed the entire isolated RNA, so it sequenced expressed TCRB transcripts. The table came from immunoSEQ multiplex PCR; TCRdb's copy has only in-frame clones and leaves some out. The profile covers around 430,000 clones, with 30% appearing a single time and 0.05% to 0.07% taken by the ten largest. The source is a man aged 18-30 years in good health. Sequenced input: naive CD4+ T cells from blood. The J gene is TRBJ1-2, the V gene TRBV7-2, with 11 bases aligning to TRBD1. Here the CDR3 reads CASSFTGTGGPLGYTF. CDR3 bases: TGTGCCAGCAGCTTTACCGGGACAGGGGGACCCCTTGGCTACACCTTC.